The 28 T cell receptor beta chains below were found in one sample sequenced in a study of identical twins. TCRdb redid the calling of the 5' RACE reads with MiXCR, one entry per CDR3 protein. The table lists around 1.7 million distinct CDR3 sequences, about 32% of them singletons, with under 0.35% in the top ten. Material: cord blood. Receptors originate from a newborn girl in good health.

This clonotype was recorded only once. The chain couples TRBV5-1 to TRBJ1-1, with D tentatively TRBD1 (5 bases). The V end lost 4 bases, the J end lost 0 bases, and 13 bases lay between the germline ends. Looked up from germline, CDR1 is SGHRS and CDR2 is YFSETQ. The CDR3 is made up of 15 amino acids. Written as DNA, the CDR3 is TGCGCCAGCAGCACCGGGACGGTGTTGAACACTGAAGCTTTCTTT. This codes for CASSTGTVLNTEAFF.

This clonotype was found a few times. The CDR3, as DNA: TGCAGTGCTAGAGATCACGGGGGCGGGGAAGAGACCCAGTACTTC. Protein sequence: CSARDHGGGEETQYF. This chain uses TRBV20-1 with TRBJ2-5, with D perhaps assigned TRBD1 or TRBD2 (6 bases each). The CDR3 extends over 15 amino acids. The ends were cut back, 0 bases at V and 3 bases at J, with 14 bases in the middle. The V gene's germline CDR1 is DFQATT and CDR2 SNEGSKA (reference sequence).

The chain links TRBV7-9 to TRBJ2-5; D ambiguous. Trimming removed 0 bases at V and 5 bases at J, with 10 bases between. The CDR3 covers 14 residues. CDR1 is SEHNR and CDR2 is FQNEAQ in the germline V gene (reference sequence). As DNA, the CDR3 is TGTGCCAGCAGCTTAGCTATCCCTATGGAGACCCAGTACTTC. Its translation: CASSLAIPMETQYF.

The chain has TRBV9 and TRBJ2-7; perhaps D is TRBD1 or TRBD2 (6 bases each). The CDR3 has 16 residues. V was trimmed by 0 bases and J by 2 bases, leaving 15 bases between them. In germline, CDR1 is SGDLS, CDR2 YYNGEE. CDR3 region: CASSVGRGGGAYEQYF. CDR3 nucleotides: TGTGCCAGCAGCGTAGGTAGAGGGGGAGGTGCCTACGAGCAGTACTTC.

The rearrangement joins TRBV20-1 to TRBJ2-1; 10 bases match TRBD2. Germline trimming cut 0 bases from V and 2 bases from J; bases unmatched to any gene: 10. The CDR3 sequence is 18 residues long. CDR1 DFQATT and CDR2 SNEGSKA come from the germline V gene (reference sequence). The chain's CDR3 is CSARDIFQLAGPYNEQFF. CDR3 nucleotides: TGCAGTGCTAGAGATATTTTCCAACTAGCGGGACCCTACAATGAGCAGTTCTTC.

This clonotype was seen only once. At one end the junction does not follow the germline gene, possibly because of a read error. The rearrangement uses TRBV12-3 or TRBV12-4 and TRBJ2-1; D not resolved. CDR3 length: 15 amino acids. DNA of the CDR3: TGTGCCAGCAGTTCCCGAAAGAGCGCCTACAATGAGGAGTTCTTC. Translation gives CASSSRKSAYNEEFF.

This clonotype came up a few times. The chain links TRBV20-1 to TRBJ2-5, with 8 bases that match TRBD1. With the DNA end fitting TRBJ2-7 better, the J assignment may be wrong. Germline V gene data show CDR1 as DFQATT and CDR2 as SNEGSKA (reference sequence). The CDR3 sequence is 14 residues long. In DNA, the CDR3 is TGCAGTGTCAAACCGGGACAGGCAAAGTCCGAGCAGTACTTC. It codes for CSVKPGQAKSEQYF.

Concerning this clonotype: Compared with germline, one end of the junction differs, possibly owing to a read error. This chain joins TRBV7-9 and TRBJ1-2; 9 bases align to TRBD1. Germline CDR1 is SEHNR and CDR2 is FQNEAQ (reference sequence). The CDR3 runs to 16 residues. CDR3 in DNA: TGTGCCAGCAGCTTAGCGTCGGGACAGGGTTTCTATGGCTGCACCTTC. Amino acid sequence: CASSLASGQGFYGCTF.

The chain recombines TRBV12-3 or TRBV12-4 with TRBJ2-1, with 11 bases lining up with TRBD2. This CDR3 has 17 amino acids. V was pared by 7 bases and J by 1 base, with 9 bases of the junction left unmatched. CDR3 sequence (DNA): TGTGCCAGCACCCTCTCTAGCGGGAGGTGGTCCTACAATGAGCAGTTCTTC. It is translated as CASTLSSGRWSYNEQFF.

This chain links TRBV20-1 with TRBJ1-5, with 7 bases matching TRBD1. In germline, CDR1 is DFQATT, CDR2 SNEGSKA (reference sequence). The CDR3 contains 13 residues. With 3 bases clipped from V and 6 bases from J, the junction kept 5 bases outside the gene matches. The CDR3 bases are TGCAGTGCTAGGTCACAGGGGAGTCAGCCCCAGCATTTT. This gives the protein CSARSQGSQPQHF.

The chain has TRBV2 and TRBJ2-1; 11 bases map to TRBD2. The end of the DNA is better explained by TRBJ2-7, so the J call may be wrong. Germline loops: CDR1 SNHLY, CDR2 FYNNEI. This CDR3 spans 17 amino acids. The CDR3 nucleotides are TGTGCCAGCAGTGGAGGTAGCGGGGGGGCGTACTACAATGAGCAGTACTTC. As protein: CASSGGSGGAYYNEQYF.

This clonotype was seen a handful of times. The chain employs TRBV27 and TRBJ2-7; TRBD1 matches at 8 bases. The germline V gene encodes CDR1 MNHEY and CDR2 SMNVEV (reference sequence). V shed 5 bases, J shed 3 bases, and the junction held 9 bases outside the gene matches. The CDR3 is 15 residues long. The CDR3 sequence: CASSPRQGRNYEQYF. CDR3 bases: TGTGCCAGCAGTCCCCGACAGGGGCGCAACTACGAGCAGTACTTC.

The V gene is TRBV11-2, the J gene TRBJ2-5; TRBD2 matches at 13 bases. This CDR3 contains 16 residues. Germline V lookup: CDR1 SGHAT, CDR2 FQNNGV. J gave up 2 bases and V 8 bases, and 8 bases lay outside the gene matches. DNA of the CDR3: TGTGCCAGCGCGGGACTAGCGGGGCCTTTTCAAGAGACCCAGTACTTC. This gives the protein CASAGLAGPFQETQYF.

The chain links TRBV10-1 to TRBJ2-1; TRBD2 aligns across 7 bases. The CDR3 runs 16 residues. Trimming took 0 bases from V and 9 from J; bases not matched to a gene: 11. Germline CDR1 WNHNN, CDR2 SYGVQD (reference sequence). For the CDR3, the DNA is TGCGCCAGCAGTGAGTCTCGAGCGGGGACTCACTTTGAGCAGTTCTTC. Amino acids: CASSESRAGTHFEQFF.

CDR3 loop: CASSPSVGQKGRSDTQYF. CDR3 DNA sequence: TGTGCCAGCAGCCCGTCGGTCGGCCAAAAAGGGCGATCAGATACGCAGTATTTT. The chain combines TRBV11-2 with TRBJ2-3; D remains unclear. Germline V CDR1 and CDR2: SGHAT, FQNNGV. Trimming took 5 bases from V and 4 from J, leaving 25 bases between them. This CDR3 is 18 amino acids long. Full variable domain (rest looked up from reference TRBV11-2 and TRBJ2-3): EAGVAQSPRYKIIEKRQSVAFWCNPISGHATLYWYQQILGQGPKLLIQFQNNGVVDDSQLPKDRFSAERLKGVDSTLKIQPAKLEDSAVYLCASSPSVGQKGRSDTQYFGPGTRLTVL.

V gene TRBV5-1 combines with J gene TRBJ1-1; D gene unclear. CDR3 length: 16 residues. V dropped 4 bases and J dropped 0 bases, with 16 bases sitting between them. Germline assignment: CDR1 SGHRS and CDR2 YFSETQ. The CDR3 DNA is TGCGCCAGCAGCCCCCCGACGGGCACCGTGAACACTGAAGCTTTCTTT. Its protein is CASSPPTGTVNTEAFF.

There are many counts of this clonotype. The chain is built from TRBV7-8 and TRBJ2-4; D not certain. The DNA end favors TRBJ2-7, so the J call may be wrong. Germline V gene sequence: CDR1 SGHVS, CDR2 FQNEAQ. The CDR3 is made up of 14 amino acids. CDR3 loop: CASSLDGGTYEQYF. For the CDR3, the DNA is TGTGCCAGCAGCTTAGACGGTGGAACCTACGAGCAGTACTTC.

This clonotype was observed a handful of times. V is TRBV7-9 and J is TRBJ2-7; 9 bases agree with TRBD2. CDR3 size: 15 residues. Looked up from germline, CDR1 is SEHNR and CDR2 is FQNEAQ (reference sequence). With V trimmed by 1 base and J by 1 base, 2 bases remained unmatched. In DNA form, the CDR3 reads TGTGCCAGCAGCTTAGGCGGGAGGGCGTCCTACGAGCAGTACTTC. It translates to CASSLGGRASYEQYF.

The rearrangement links TRBV6-1 to TRBJ2-7; the D is unclear. From germline, CDR1 is MNHNS and CDR2 SASEGT. The CDR3 consists of 13 residues. V was pared by 5 bases and J by 3 bases, with 11 bases between. The CDR3 DNA reads TGTGCCAGCAGTTTGACATTCATCTACGAGCAGTACTTC. Its translation is CASSLTFIYEQYF.

This sequence joins TRBV18 and TRBJ2-3; a possible D gene is TRBD2 (7 bases). The CDR3 loop spans 17 amino acids. Germline CDR1 and CDR2: KGHSH and LQKENI. V was clipped by 3 bases and J by 6 bases, with 22 bases between them. CDR3 bases: TGTGCCAGCTCACCCCTTTTTCACGGTGGGGGGGCCGATACGCAGTATTTT. This codes for CASSPLFHGGGADTQYF.

This clonotype showed up just a few times. CDR3: CASSTALSGRVSEQFF. As DNA, the CDR3 is TGCGCCAGCAGCACCGCTTTGAGCGGGAGGGTTAGTGAGCAGTTCTTC. The J gene is TRBJ2-1, the V gene TRBV5-1; 10 nucleotides line up with TRBD2. Trimming removed 4 bases from V and 9 bases from J; junction bases left unmatched: 13. The CDR3 has 16 residues. Germline V gives CDR1 SGHRS, CDR2 YFSETQ.

J is TRBJ2-2 and V is TRBV15, with D possibly matching TRBD1 (6 bases). The length of the CDR3 is 16 residues. With 5 bases removed from V and 1 base from J, the gap between germline ends came to 14 bases. Per the germline V gene, CDR1 is LNHNV and CDR2 is YYDKDF (reference sequence). Written as DNA, the CDR3 is TGTGCCACCAGCGTACGACAGGAGGTGAACACCGGGGAGCTGTTTTTT. Protein sequence: CATSVRQEVNTGELFF.

This clonotype showed up just a few times. The chain employs TRBV3-1 and TRBJ2-7, with 9 positions matching TRBD2. Unmatched junction bases numbered 10, after V lost 4 bases and J lost 0 bases. The CDR3 consists of 17 residues. Germline lookup yields CDR1 LGHDT and CDR2 YNNKEL (reference sequence). The CDR3 loop is CASSRDPSGTYSYEQYF. The CDR3 DNA sequence: TGTGCCAGCAGCCGAGACCCTAGCGGGACTTACTCCTACGAGCAGTACTTC.

The rearrangement uses TRBV9 and TRBJ2-1; tentatively, D is TRBD2 (5 bases). The length of the CDR3 is 16 residues. Germline loops: CDR1 SGDLS, CDR2 YYNGEE. Trimming took 0 bases from V and 0 from J, leaving 10 bases between them. CDR3 sequence (DNA): TGTGCCAGCAGCGTAGATATGGCGGGCTCCTACAATGAGCAGTTCTTC. Protein product: CASSVDMAGSYNEQFF.

This clonotype was seen more than once but under ten times. V and J are TRBV29-1 and TRBJ2-7, with 7 bases aligning to TRBD1. The CDR3 is 14 residues long. The trim removed 1 base at V and 1 base at J, leaving 4 bases unmatched. The V gene's germline CDR1 is SQVTM and CDR2 ANQGSEA. CDR3 coding DNA: TGCAGCGTTGAAGGAGGGACAGTTTCCTACGAGCAGTACTTC. Translating it yields CSVEGGTVSYEQYF.

This clonotype came up a few times. This sequence joins TRBV20-1 and TRBJ1-2; D gene unclear. The germline gives CDR1 DFQATT, CDR2 SNEGSKA (reference sequence). Trimming stripped 2 bases from V and 4 bases from J, with 11 bases between. The CDR3 has 13 residues. CDR3 region: CSARRAASYGYTF. The CDR3 DNA sequence: TGCAGTGCTAGACGGGCAGCTAGCTATGGCTACACCTTC.

The V and J genes are TRBV14 and TRBJ2-1; D ambiguous. The tail of the sequence fits TRBJ2-7 better, so the J call may be wrong. The CDR3 extends over 15 amino acids. Germline V gene sequence: CDR1 SGHDN, CDR2 FVKESK. The CDR3 DNA sequence: TGTGCCAGCAGCCCCGTTAGACACCCCTACAATGAGCAGTACTTC. Its protein product is CASSPVRHPYNEQYF.

This chain's CDR3 is CAIRSSDSGGELFF. The CDR3 region has the DNA TGTGCCATAAGATCCTCCGATTCTGGTGGGGAGCTGTTTTTT. The gene calls are TRBV10-3 and TRBJ2-2; D gene ambiguous. The CDR3 has 14 amino acids. The germline V and J ends were trimmed by 9 bases and 8 bases, with 19 bases remaining between them. Germline assignment: CDR1 ENHRY and CDR2 SYGVKD.